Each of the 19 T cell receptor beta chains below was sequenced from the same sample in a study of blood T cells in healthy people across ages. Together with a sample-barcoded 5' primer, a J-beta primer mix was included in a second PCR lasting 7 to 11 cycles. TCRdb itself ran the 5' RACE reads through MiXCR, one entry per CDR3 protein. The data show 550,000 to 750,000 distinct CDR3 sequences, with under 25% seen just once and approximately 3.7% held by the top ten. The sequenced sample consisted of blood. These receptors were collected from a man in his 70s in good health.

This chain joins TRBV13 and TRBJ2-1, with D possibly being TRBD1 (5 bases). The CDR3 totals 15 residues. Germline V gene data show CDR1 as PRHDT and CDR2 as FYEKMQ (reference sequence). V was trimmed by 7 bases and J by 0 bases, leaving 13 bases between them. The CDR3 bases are TGTGCCAGCACCGTGGGGCGCCCCTCCTACAATGAGCAGTTCTTC. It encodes CASTVGRPSYNEQFF.

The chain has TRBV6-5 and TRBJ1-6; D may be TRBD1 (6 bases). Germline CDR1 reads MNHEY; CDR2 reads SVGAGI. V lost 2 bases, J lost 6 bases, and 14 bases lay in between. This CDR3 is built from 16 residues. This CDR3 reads CASSYSAGVINSPLHF. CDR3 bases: TGTGCCAGCAGTTACAGCGCAGGGGTAATTAATTCACCCCTCCACTTT.

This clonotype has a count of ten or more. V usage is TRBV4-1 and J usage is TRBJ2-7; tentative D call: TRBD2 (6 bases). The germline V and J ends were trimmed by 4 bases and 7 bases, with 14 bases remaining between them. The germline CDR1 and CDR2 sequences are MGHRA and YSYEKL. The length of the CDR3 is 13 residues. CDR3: CASSRALATEQYF. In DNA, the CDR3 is TGCGCCAGCAGCCGGGCTCTAGCGACTGAGCAGTACTTC.

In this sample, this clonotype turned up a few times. The CDR3 is CATLRDFKETQYF. The CDR3 DNA follows: TGTGCCACGTTACGGGACTTTAAAGAGACCCAGTACTTC. The chain has TRBV6-2 or TRBV6-3 and TRBJ2-1; tentatively, D is TRBD2 (6 bases). The end of the DNA aligns better with TRBJ2-5, so the J call may be wrong. The V gene's germline CDR1 is MNHEY and CDR2 SVGEGT. CDR3 length: 13 residues.

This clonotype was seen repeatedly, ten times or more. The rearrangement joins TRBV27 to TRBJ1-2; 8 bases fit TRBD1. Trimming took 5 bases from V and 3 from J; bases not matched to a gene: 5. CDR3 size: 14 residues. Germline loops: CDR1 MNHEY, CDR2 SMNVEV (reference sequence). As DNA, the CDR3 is TGTGCCAGCAGTCGCTACAGGGGGGACTATGGCTACACCTTC. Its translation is CASSRYRGDYGYTF.

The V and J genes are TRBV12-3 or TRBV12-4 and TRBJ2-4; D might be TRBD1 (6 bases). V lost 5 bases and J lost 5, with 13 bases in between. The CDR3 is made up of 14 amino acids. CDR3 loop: CASSAPGHQNIQYF. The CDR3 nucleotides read TGTGCCAGCAGTGCTCCGGGACACCAAAACATTCAGTACTTC.

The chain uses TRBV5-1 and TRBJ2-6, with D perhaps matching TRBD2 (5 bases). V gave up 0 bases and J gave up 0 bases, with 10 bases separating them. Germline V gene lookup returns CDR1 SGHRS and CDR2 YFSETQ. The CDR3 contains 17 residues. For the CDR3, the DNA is TGCGCCAGCAGCTTGGAATTGGGGAGCTCTGGGGCCAACGTCCTGACTTTC. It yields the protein CASSLELGSSGANVLTF. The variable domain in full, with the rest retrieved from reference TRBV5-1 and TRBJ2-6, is KAGVTQTPRYLIKTRGQQVTLSCSPISGHRSVSWYQQTPGQGLQFLFEYFSETQRNKGNFPGRFSGRQFSNSRSEMNVSTLELGDSALYLCASSLELGSSGANVLTFGAGSRLTVL.

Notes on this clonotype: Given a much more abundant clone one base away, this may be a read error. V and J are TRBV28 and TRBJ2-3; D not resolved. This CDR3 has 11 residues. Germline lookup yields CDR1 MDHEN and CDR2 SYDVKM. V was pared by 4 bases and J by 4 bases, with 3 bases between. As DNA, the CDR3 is TGTGCCAGCAGTTACCCAGATACGCAGTATTTT. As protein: CASSYPDTQYF.

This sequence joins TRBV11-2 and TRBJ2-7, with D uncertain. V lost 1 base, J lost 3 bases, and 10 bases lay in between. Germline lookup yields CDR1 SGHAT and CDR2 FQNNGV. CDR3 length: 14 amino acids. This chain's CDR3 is CASSLGASGYEQYF. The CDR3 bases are TGTGCCAGCAGCTTAGGGGCGTCAGGCTACGAGCAGTACTTC. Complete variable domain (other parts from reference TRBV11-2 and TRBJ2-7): EAGVAQSPRYKIIEKRQSVAFWCNPISGHATLYWYQQILGQGPKLLIQFQNNGVVDDSQLPKDRFSAERLKGVDSTLKIQPAKLEDSAVYLCASSLGASGYEQYFGPGTRLTVT.

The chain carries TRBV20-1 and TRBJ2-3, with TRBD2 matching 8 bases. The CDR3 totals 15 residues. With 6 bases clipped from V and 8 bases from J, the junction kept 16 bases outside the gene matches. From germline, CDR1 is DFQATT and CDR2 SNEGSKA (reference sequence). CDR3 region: CSAEPPGLVLRTQYF. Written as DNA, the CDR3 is TGCAGTGCCGAGCCACCGGGACTAGTTTTGCGTACGCAGTATTTT.

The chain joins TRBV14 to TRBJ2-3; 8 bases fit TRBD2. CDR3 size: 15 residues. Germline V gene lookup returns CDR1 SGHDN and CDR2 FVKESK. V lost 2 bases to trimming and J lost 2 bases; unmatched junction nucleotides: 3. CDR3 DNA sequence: TGTGCCAGCAGCCAAACTAGCGGTTACACAGATACGCAGTATTTT. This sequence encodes CASSQTSGYTDTQYF.

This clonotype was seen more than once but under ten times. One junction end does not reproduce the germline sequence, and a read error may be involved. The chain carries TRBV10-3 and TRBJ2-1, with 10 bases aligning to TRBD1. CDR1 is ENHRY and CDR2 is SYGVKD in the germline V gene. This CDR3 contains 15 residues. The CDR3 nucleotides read TGTGCCTTCAGTGAGTCGGGACAGGGGAAAGGTGAGCAGTTCTTC. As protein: CAFSESGQGKGEQFF.

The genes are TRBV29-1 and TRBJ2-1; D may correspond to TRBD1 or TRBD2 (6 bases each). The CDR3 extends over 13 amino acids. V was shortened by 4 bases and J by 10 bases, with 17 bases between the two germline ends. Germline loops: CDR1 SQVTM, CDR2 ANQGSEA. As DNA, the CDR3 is TGCAGCGTTGTGAGTGGGGGGCTAAAGGAGCAGTTCTTC. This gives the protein CSVVSGGLKEQFF.

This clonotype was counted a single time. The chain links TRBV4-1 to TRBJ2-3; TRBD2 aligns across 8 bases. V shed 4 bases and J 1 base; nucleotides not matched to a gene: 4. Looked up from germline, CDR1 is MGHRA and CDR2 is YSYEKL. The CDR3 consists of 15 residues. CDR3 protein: CASSPHGGGTDTQYF. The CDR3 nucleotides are TGCGCCAGCAGCCCGCACGGGGGGGGCACAGATACGCAGTATTTT.

DNA for the CDR3: TGTGCCAGCAGCTTACCGGGAGGGGTAGATGAGCAGTTCTTC. It yields the protein CASSLPGGVDEQFF. This chain links TRBV11-3 with TRBJ2-5, with 8 bases aligning to TRBD2. The DNA end lines up better with TRBJ2-1; the J call may be wrong. The length of the CDR3 is 14 residues. Germline V gene data show CDR1 as SGHNT and CDR2 as YENEEA.

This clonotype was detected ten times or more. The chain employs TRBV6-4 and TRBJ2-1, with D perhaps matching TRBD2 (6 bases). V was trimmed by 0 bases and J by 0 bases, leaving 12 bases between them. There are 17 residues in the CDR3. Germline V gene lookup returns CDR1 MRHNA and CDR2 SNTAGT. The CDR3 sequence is CASSDSGVAVSYNEQFF. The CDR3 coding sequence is TGTGCCAGCAGTGACTCGGGGGTAGCGGTCTCCTACAATGAGCAGTTCTTC.

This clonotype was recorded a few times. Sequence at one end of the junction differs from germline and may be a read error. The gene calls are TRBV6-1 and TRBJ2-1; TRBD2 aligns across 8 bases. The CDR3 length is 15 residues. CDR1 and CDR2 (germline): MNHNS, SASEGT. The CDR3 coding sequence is TGTGCCAGCAGTGTCACTAGCGGCACTGGGGATGAGCGGTTCTTC. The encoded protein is CASSVTSGTGDERFF.

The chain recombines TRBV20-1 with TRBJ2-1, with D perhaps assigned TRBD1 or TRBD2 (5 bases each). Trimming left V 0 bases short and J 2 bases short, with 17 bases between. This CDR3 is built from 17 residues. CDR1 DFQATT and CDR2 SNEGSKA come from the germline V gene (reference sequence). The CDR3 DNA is TGCAGTGCTAGAGAGTGGGGGAGTTCCTCTACCTACAATGAGCAGTTCTTC. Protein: CSAREWGSSSTYNEQFF.

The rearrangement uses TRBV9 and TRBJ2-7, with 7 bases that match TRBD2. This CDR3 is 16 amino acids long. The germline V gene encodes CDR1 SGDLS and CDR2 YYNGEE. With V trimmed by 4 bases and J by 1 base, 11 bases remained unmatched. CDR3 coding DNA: TGTGCCAGCAGCCCCGCTTGGGGGGAGGGTTCCTACGAGCAGTACTTC. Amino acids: CASSPAWGEGSYEQYF.